The clone carrying this TCR beta chain was counted only a few times. No antigen is known for it. This record comes from a study of shared clonotypes between healthy human individuals. Study details: A donor's plate count was three for CD4 naive and three for CD4 memory; CD8 naive had two and CD8 memory one.

This CDR3 comprises 18 residues. Germline assignment: CDR1 SGHDT and CDR2 YYEEEE. With 4 bases clipped from V and 2 bases from J, the junction kept 13 bases outside the gene matches. General study findings and limits: Researchers found naive subsets generally carried larger estimated richness than memory subsets. Some clonotypes were shared by all four sorted-subset donors, while others were not shared. The non-shared ones had lower generation probabilities than the shared ones.

Assay used: immunoSEQ multiplex PCR; TCRdb lists only in-frame clones, some missing. The sample lists millions of clones; approximately 94% were seen once. Only CD45RO-negative cells positively selected for CCR7 counted as naive CD8 cells, so terminally differentiated effector memory CD45RA+ cells were excluded. All the donors were Caucasian adults who lived in Nashville, Tennessee. The chain employs TRBV5-6 and TRBJ2-7; 12 nucleotides align to TRBD2. The sequence came from a man aged 18 to 29 in good health. Sequenced sample: naive CD8+ T cells sorted from blood. The CDR3 sequence: CASSDGTSGWSGAYEQYF. The DNA for the CDR3 is TGTGCCAGCAGCGACGGGACTAGCGGGTGGAGCGGGGCCTACGAGCAGTACTTC.